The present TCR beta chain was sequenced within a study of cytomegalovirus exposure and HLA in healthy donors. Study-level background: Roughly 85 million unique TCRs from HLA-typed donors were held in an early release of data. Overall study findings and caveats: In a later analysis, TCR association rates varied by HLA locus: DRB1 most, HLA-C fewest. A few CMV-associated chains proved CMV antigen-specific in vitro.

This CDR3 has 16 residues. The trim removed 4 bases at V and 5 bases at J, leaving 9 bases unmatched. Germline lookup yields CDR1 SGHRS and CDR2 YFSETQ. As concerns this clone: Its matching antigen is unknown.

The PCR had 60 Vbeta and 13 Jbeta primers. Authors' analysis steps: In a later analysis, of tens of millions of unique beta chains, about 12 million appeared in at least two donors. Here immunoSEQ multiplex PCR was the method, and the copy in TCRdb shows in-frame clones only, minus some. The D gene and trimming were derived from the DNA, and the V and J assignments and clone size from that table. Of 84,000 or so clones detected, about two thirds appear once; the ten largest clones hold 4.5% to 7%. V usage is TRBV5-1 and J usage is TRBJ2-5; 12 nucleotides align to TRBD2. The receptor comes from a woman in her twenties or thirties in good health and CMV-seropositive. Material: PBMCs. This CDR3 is CASSILAGGPVETQYF. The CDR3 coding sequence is TGCGCCAGCAGCATTCTAGCGGGGGGGCCGGTGGAGACCCAGTACTTC. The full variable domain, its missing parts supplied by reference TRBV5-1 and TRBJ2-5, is KAGVTQTPRYLIKTRGQQVTLSCSPISGHRSVSWYQQTPGQGLQFLFEYFSETQRNKGNFPGRFSGRQFSNSRSEMNVSTLELGDSALYLCASSILAGGPVETQYFGPGTRLLVL.